One and the same sample provided the 3 T cell receptor beta chains below, sequenced in a study of shared clonotypes between healthy human individuals. Clones were sequenced by immunoSEQ multiplex PCR, and TCRdb holds only the in-frame ones, with some missing. The sample has about 2 million clones; about 95% are singletons. Sequenced input: naive CD4+ T cells sorted from blood. The subset denotes: CD45RA+ positively selected. All receptors derive from a man between 18 and 35 years old in good health.

The V call is TRBV4-3, the J call TRBJ2-4; 9 bases agree with TRBD1. The CDR3 consists of 22 residues. The germline CDR1 and CDR2 sequences are LGHNA and YSLEER. Trimming cost V 0 bases and J 0 bases; bases outside gene matches: 18. CDR3 residues: CASSQDKTPGTGSTLAKNIQYF. In nucleotides, the CDR3 is TGCGCCAGCAGCCAAGATAAAACCCCCGGGACAGGGAGTACTCTAGCCAAAAACATTCAGTACTTC.

About this clone: The sample holds other DNA sequences that translate to the same CDR3. The chain joins TRBV5-1 to TRBJ1-4; D is undetermined. Germline CDR1 SGHRS, CDR2 YFSETQ. The CDR3 is 15 residues long. The V end was cut by 3 bases, the J end by 0 bases, with 9 bases between. CDR3 nucleotide sequence: TGCGCCAGCAGCTCGTCTCTGGCAACTAATGAAAAACTGTTTTTT. Protein product: CASSSSLATNEKLFF.

The gene calls are TRBV19 and TRBJ2-7; 7 bases match TRBD2. CDR3 length equals 13 residues. CDR1 and CDR2 (germline): LNHDA, SQIVND (reference sequence). Trimming cost V 6 bases and J 2 bases; bases outside gene matches: 4. CDR3 sequence reads: CASRPGTTYEQYF. DNA of the CDR3: TGTGCCAGTAGACCCGGGACTACCTACGAGCAGTACTTC.